The TCR beta chain described here comes from a study of shared clonotypes between healthy human individuals. The germline gives CDR1 SQVTM, CDR2 ANQGSEA. The V end lost 1 base, the J end lost 2 bases, and 14 bases lay between the germline ends. The CDR3 has 15 residues. About this clone: Its matching antigen is unknown.

Study results and caveats: Generally, naive subsets came out with larger estimated richness than memory subsets.

CD45RO-negative, CCR7-positively selected cells formed the naive CD8 fraction, excluding terminally differentiated effector memory CD45RA+ cells. Clones were read by immunoSEQ multiplex PCR, and TCRdb kept only the in-frame ones, dropping some. The sample has 1.5 million to 2.5 million clones; roughly 94% are singletons. The TCR comes from a young man in good health. The sample comprised naive CD8+ T cells sorted from blood. The chain carries TRBV29-1 and TRBJ1-2, with D tentatively TRBD1 (6 bases). The CDR3 bases are TGCAGCGTTGAAGCATCGAGGCAGGGGAACTATGGCTACACCTTC. Its protein is CSVEASRQGNYGYTF.